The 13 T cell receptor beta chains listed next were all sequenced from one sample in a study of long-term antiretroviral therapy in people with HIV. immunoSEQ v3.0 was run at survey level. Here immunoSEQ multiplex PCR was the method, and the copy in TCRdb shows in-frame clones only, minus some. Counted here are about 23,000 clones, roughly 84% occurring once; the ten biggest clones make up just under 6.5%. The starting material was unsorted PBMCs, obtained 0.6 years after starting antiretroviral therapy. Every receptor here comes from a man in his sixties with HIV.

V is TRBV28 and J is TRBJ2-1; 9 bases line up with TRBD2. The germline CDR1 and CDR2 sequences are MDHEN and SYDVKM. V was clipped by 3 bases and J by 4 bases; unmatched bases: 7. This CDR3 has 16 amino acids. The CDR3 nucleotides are TGTGCCAGCAGTTTTGGCCCAGCGGGGGGTTACAATGAGCAGTTCTTC. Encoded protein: CASSFGPAGGYNEQFF.

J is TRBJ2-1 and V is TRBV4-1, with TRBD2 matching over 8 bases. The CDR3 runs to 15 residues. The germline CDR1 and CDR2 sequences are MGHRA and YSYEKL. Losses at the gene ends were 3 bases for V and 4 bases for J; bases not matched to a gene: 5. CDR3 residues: CASSQSGSPYNEQFF. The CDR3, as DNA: TGCGCCAGCAGCCAGAGCGGGAGCCCATACAATGAGCAGTTCTTC.

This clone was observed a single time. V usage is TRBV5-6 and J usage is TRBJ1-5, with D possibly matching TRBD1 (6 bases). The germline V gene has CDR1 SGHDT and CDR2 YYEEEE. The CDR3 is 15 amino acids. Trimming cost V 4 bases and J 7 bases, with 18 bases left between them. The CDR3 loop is CASSRRHSGAQPQHF. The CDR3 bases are TGTGCCAGCAGCCGCAGACACTCAGGGGCCCAGCCCCAGCATTTT.

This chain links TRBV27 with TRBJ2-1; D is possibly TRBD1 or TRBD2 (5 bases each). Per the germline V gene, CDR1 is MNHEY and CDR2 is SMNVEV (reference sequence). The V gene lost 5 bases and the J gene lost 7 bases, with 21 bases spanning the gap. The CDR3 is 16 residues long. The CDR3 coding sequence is TGTGCCAGCAGTGTCCGACGGGGCCCACCTGGGAATGAGCAGTTCTTC. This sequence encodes CASSVRRGPPGNEQFF.

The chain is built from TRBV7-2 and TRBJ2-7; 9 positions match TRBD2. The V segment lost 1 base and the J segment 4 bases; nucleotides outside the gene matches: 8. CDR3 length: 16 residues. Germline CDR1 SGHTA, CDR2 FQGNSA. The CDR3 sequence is CASSLVTSGSEYEQYF. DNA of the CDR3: TGTGCCAGCAGCTTAGTTACTAGCGGGTCTGAATACGAGCAGTACTTC.

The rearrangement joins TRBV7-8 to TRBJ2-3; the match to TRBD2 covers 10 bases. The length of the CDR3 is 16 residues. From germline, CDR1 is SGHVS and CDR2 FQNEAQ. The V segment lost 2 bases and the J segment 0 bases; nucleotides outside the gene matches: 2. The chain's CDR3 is CASSLRTSGSTDTQYF. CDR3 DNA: TGTGCCAGCAGCTTACGGACTAGCGGAAGCACAGATACGCAGTATTTT.

The CDR3 reads CASSQWQGNQPQHF. In DNA form, the CDR3 reads TGCGCCAGCAGCCAATGGCAGGGAAATCAGCCCCAGCATTTT. This chain links TRBV4-1 with TRBJ1-5; possible D gene TRBD1, 5 bases. The CDR3 covers 14 residues. Germline assignment: CDR1 MGHRA and CDR2 YSYEKL. The V and J ends lost 2 bases and 4 bases respectively, with 9 bases between them.

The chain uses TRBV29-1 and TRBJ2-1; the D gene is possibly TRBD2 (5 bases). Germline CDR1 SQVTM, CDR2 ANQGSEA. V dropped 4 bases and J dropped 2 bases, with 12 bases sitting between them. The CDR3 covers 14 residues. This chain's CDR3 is CSVVSGDTYNEQFF. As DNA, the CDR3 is TGCAGCGTTGTATCCGGGGATACCTACAATGAGCAGTTCTTC.

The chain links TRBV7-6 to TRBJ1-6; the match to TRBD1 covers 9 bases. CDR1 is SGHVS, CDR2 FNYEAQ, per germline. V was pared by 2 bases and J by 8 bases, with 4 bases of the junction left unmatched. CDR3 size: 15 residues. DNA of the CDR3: TGTGCCAGCAGCTTATTCCGGACAGGGGATTCACCCCTCCACTTT. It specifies CASSLFRTGDSPLHF.

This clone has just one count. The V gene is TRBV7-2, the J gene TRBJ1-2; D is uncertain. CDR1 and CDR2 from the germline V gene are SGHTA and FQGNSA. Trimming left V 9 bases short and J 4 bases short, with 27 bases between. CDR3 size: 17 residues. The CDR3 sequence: CASGAGPYTLGSYGYTF. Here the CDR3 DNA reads TGTGCCAGTGGCGCCGGGCCTTATACTCTAGGGAGCTATGGCTACACCTTC.

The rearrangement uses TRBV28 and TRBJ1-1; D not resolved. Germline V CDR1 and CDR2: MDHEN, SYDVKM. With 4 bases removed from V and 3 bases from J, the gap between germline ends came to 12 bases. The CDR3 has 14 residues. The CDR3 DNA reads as TGTGCCAGCAGTTCCCGGACGGGTCACACTGAAGCTTTCTTT. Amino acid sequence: CASSSRTGHTEAFF.

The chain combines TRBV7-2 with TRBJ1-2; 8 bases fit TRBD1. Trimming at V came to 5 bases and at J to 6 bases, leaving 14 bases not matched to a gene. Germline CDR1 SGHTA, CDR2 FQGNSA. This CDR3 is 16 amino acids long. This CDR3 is CASSHPGGAGGDGYTF. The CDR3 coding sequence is TGTGCCAGCAGCCACCCCGGGGGGGCAGGGGGCGATGGCTACACCTTC.

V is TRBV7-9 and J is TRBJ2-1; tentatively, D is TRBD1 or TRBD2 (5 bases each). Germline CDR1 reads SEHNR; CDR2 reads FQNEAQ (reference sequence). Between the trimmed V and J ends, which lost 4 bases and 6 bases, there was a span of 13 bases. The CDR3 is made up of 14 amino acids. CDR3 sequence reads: CASSSLIGANEQFF. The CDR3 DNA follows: TGTGCCAGCAGCTCCCTTATCGGGGCCAATGAGCAGTTCTTC.